Shown below are 25 T cell receptor beta chains from a single sample sequenced in a study of CD8 T cells in Susac syndrome. Reverse transcription used roughly 0.5 to 1 ug RNA and random hexamers. Each CDR3 protein is one row after TCRdb ran MiXCR on the immunoSEQ multiplex PCR reads. The sample contains fewer than 150,000 distinct CDR3 sequences, around nine tenths of which appear only once. The specimen was CD8+ T cells from PBMCs. These receptors originate from a human donor with multiple sclerosis.

V and J are TRBV5-6 and TRBJ2-1; TRBD2 is a possible D gene (6 bases). The CDR3 is 14 residues long. From germline, CDR1 is SGHDT and CDR2 YYEEEE. Deletions cut 0 bases from V and 5 bases from J, with 9 bases between. DNA for the CDR3: TGTGCCAGCAGCTTGGCGCGGGACCACAATGAGCAGTTCTTC. The encoded protein is CASSLARDHNEQFF. The full variable domain, with the rest looked up from reference TRBV5-6 and TRBJ2-1, is DAGVTQSPTHLIKTRGQQVTLRCSPKSGHDTVSWYQQALGQGPQFIFQYYEEEERQRGNFPDRFSGHQFPNYSSELNVNALLLGDSALYLCASSLARDHNEQFFGPGTRLTVL.

The chain is built from TRBV20-1 and TRBJ2-7; TRBD1 matches at 10 bases. Germline V gene lookup returns CDR1 DFQATT and CDR2 SNEGSKA (reference sequence). V lost 1 base and J lost 5; bases outside the gene matches: 11. The CDR3 length is 16 residues. The CDR3 DNA reads as TGCAGTGCTAGAGCAACCAGGGGGACAGGGGAACACGAGCAGTACTTC. Protein: CSARATRGTGEHEQYF.

This chain joins TRBV4-3 and TRBJ1-1; 7 positions agree with TRBD1. The germline CDR1 and CDR2 sequences are LGHNA and YSLEER. The length of the CDR3 is 17 residues. V shed 0 bases and J 0 bases; nucleotides not matched to a gene: 7. CDR3 protein: CASSQEPGQPVNTEAFF. For the CDR3, the DNA is TGCGCCAGCAGCCAAGAACCGGGACAGCCAGTGAACACTGAAGCTTTCTTT.

The chain uses TRBV29-1 and TRBJ1-2, with D possibly matching TRBD1 (5 bases). The CDR3 runs 13 residues. V lost 8 bases, J lost 5 bases, and 18 bases lay in between. Germline V gene sequence: CDR1 SQVTM, CDR2 ANQGSEA. CDR3 DNA sequence: TGCAGCTCCCTGGCCGGGGGTGATTATGGCTACACCTTC. Translating it yields CSSLAGGDYGYTF.

The J gene is TRBJ1-1, the V gene TRBV30, with 9 bases lining up with TRBD1. Germline V CDR1 and CDR2: GTSNPN, SVGIG (reference sequence). CDR3 length: 14 amino acids. The V and J ends lost 7 bases and 6 bases, in that order; junction bases with no gene match: 12. The CDR3: CAFDPGQGGAEAFF. DNA of the CDR3: TGTGCCTTTGATCCGGGACAGGGAGGCGCTGAAGCTTTCTTT.

The rearrangement links TRBV12-3 or TRBV12-4 to TRBJ2-7; TRBD2 matches at 7 bases. The trim removed 5 bases at V and 3 bases at J, leaving 10 bases unmatched. The CDR3 totals 15 residues. The CDR3 nucleotides are TGTGCCAGCAGTAGACTTGCGGGAGTAAACTACGAGCAGTACTTC. Protein: CASSRLAGVNYEQYF.

This clonotype has only one observation. The gene calls are TRBV5-1 and TRBJ2-5, with D possibly called TRBD1 or TRBD2 (5 bases each). This CDR3 spans 15 amino acids. CDR1 SGHRS and CDR2 YFSETQ come from the germline V gene. V lost 0 bases, J lost 4 bases, and 13 bases lay in between. In DNA, the CDR3 is TGCGCCAGCAGCTTGGATGGAGCTGGGGGAGAGACCCAGTACTTC. Protein: CASSLDGAGGETQYF.

V is TRBV6-5 and J is TRBJ2-2; D remains ambiguous. The germline V gene encodes CDR1 MNHEY and CDR2 SVGAGI. The CDR3 covers 13 residues. V gave up 0 bases and J gave up 8 bases, with 7 bases separating them. CDR3 protein: CASSYSGPGELFF. The DNA for the CDR3 is TGTGCCAGCAGTTACTCAGGACCTGGGGAGCTGTTTTTT.

This clonotype has only one observation. V is TRBV12-3 or TRBV12-4 and J is TRBJ1-1; tentatively, D is TRBD1 (6 bases). The CDR3 spans 14 residues. Trimming removed 5 bases from V and 4 bases from J, with 14 bases in between. CDR3 in amino acids: CASSTQGSGTEAFF. In DNA form, the CDR3 reads TGTGCCAGCAGTACGCAGGGGTCTGGCACTGAAGCTTTCTTT.

V and J are TRBV20-1 and TRBJ2-5; D is unclear. Trimming removed 5 bases at V and 1 base at J, with 11 bases between. The CDR3 consists of 13 residues. CDR1 is DFQATT and CDR2 is SNEGSKA in the germline V gene (reference sequence). In DNA, the CDR3 is TGCAGTGCTTGGGTTCAGTTCCAAGAGACCCAGTACTTC. This translates into CSAWVQFQETQYF.

The chain recombines TRBV10-1 with TRBJ2-3; D ambiguous. Trimming pared 0 bases from V and 2 bases from J, leaving 9 bases between. Looked up from germline, CDR1 is WNHNN and CDR2 is SYGVQD (reference sequence). There are 15 residues in the CDR3. As DNA, the CDR3 is TGCGCCAGCAGTGAGTCCAAGGCGGACACAGATACGCAGTATTTT. Residues: CASSESKADTDTQYF.

The chain links TRBV30 to TRBJ1-1; D gene ambiguous. The V and J ends lost 4 bases and 2 bases respectively, with 11 bases between them. The CDR3 has 13 residues. Germline assignment: CDR1 GTSNPN and CDR2 SVGIG (reference sequence). For the CDR3, the DNA is TGTGCCTGGAAGTTCGCATCTAACACTGAAGCTTTCTTT. Translating gives CAWKFASNTEAFF.

The V and J genes are TRBV20-1 and TRBJ1-1; D unclear. Germline V gives CDR1 DFQATT, CDR2 SNEGSKA (reference sequence). Trimming cost V 2 bases and J 1 base, with 11 bases left between them. The CDR3 is made up of 14 amino acids. CDR3 protein: CSARPSYSNTEAFF. Written as DNA, the CDR3 is TGCAGTGCTAGACCATCCTACTCGAACACTGAAGCTTTCTTT.

In DNA, the CDR3 is TGTGCCAGCAGTTTTACGGAACCCACAGATACGCAGTATTTT. It specifies CASSFTEPTDTQYF. This chain uses TRBV28 with TRBJ2-3, with D unresolved. In germline, CDR1 is MDHEN, CDR2 SYDVKM. V gave up 3 bases and J gave up 2 bases, with 9 bases separating them. The CDR3 is made up of 14 amino acids.

This clonotype has a single count. The rearrangement links TRBV19 to TRBJ1-5; perhaps TRBD1 as D (5 bases). Germline CDR1 reads LNHDA; CDR2 reads SQIVND (reference sequence). This CDR3 is 12 amino acids long. V was cut by 3 bases and J by 7 bases, with 7 bases left in between. The CDR3 DNA is TGTGCCAGTAGTATCGGGGGGCAGCCCCAGCATTTT. Translation gives CASSIGGQPQHF.

This chain uses TRBV7-2 with TRBJ2-6; perhaps TRBD2 as D (7 bases). Germline-derived CDR1 and CDR2 are SGHTA and FQGNSA. The CDR3 is 17 amino acids. Trimming removed 7 bases at V and 2 bases at J, with 18 bases between. CDR3 residues: CASTRGGGLAGANVLTF. In nucleotides, the CDR3 is TGTGCCAGCACCCGAGGGGGAGGGCTCGCTGGGGCCAACGTCCTGACTTTC.

The table lists this clonotype with a few counts. The rearrangement links TRBV28 to TRBJ1-2, with a possible D match to TRBD1 (5 bases). CDR1 and CDR2 from the germline V gene are MDHEN and SYDVKM. V shed 2 bases and J shed 3 bases, with 7 bases lying between them. The CDR3 spans 13 residues. CDR3 sequence reads: CASSLGGDYGYTF. CDR3 nucleotide sequence: TGTGCCAGCAGTTTAGGGGGGGACTATGGCTACACCTTC.

The J gene is TRBJ2-3, the V gene TRBV4-2, with 7 bases that match TRBD2. The CDR3 consists of 15 residues. The V gene end was trimmed by 1 base and the J gene end by 4 bases; junction bases not matched to a gene: 5. Germline lookup yields CDR1 LGHNA and CDR2 YNFKEQ. The CDR3 nucleotides read TGTGCCAGCAGCCAAGTGGCGGGGGAGGCAGATACGCAGTATTTT. This translates into CASSQVAGEADTQYF.

The chain links TRBV5-4 to TRBJ2-2; 12 positions match TRBD2. Germline lookup yields CDR1 SGHNT and CDR2 YYREEE (reference sequence). V lost 1 base, J lost 2 bases, and 3 bases stayed unmatched. This CDR3 contains 17 residues. The CDR3 sequence is CASSLRLAGVNTGELFF. The CDR3 DNA reads TGTGCCAGCAGCTTGAGACTAGCGGGAGTCAACACCGGGGAGCTGTTTTTT.

The chain is built from TRBV28 and TRBJ2-1; tentative D call: TRBD1 (6 bases). Germline V gene sequence: CDR1 MDHEN, CDR2 SYDVKM. The V and J ends lost 5 bases and 8 bases respectively, with 16 bases between them. The CDR3 has 14 residues. CDR3 residues: CASSTIQGWHEQFF. Written as DNA, the CDR3 is TGTGCCAGCAGTACAATCCAGGGGTGGCATGAGCAGTTCTTC.

The chain joins TRBV24-1 to TRBJ2-1, with D maybe TRBD2 (7 bases). Germline V gene sequence: CDR1 KGHDR, CDR2 SFDVKD. This CDR3 spans 15 amino acids. The V gene lost 10 bases and the J gene lost 4 bases, with 19 bases spanning the gap. The CDR3 coding sequence is TGTGCCACGAAAAGTACGGGGGGCGGTTACAATGAGCAGTTCTTC. It codes for CATKSTGGGYNEQFF.

In this sample, this clonotype turned up a few times. The V and J genes are TRBV4-3 and TRBJ1-3, with D perhaps matching TRBD1 (5 bases). Germline CDR1 reads LGHNA; CDR2 reads YSLEER. V lost 1 base and J lost 3, with 13 bases in between. This CDR3 region has 16 residues. The CDR3 is CASSQGEGNGGNTIYF. DNA of the CDR3: TGCGCCAGCAGCCAAGGCGAGGGGAATGGTGGAAACACCATATATTTT.

The rearrangement links TRBV30 to TRBJ2-1; a possible D gene is TRBD2 (5 bases). Germline V gene lookup returns CDR1 GTSNPN and CDR2 SVGIG (reference sequence). Trimming stripped 7 bases from V and 6 bases from J, with 19 bases between. This CDR3 spans 14 amino acids. Here the CDR3 reads CALRAERSPNEQFF. The CDR3 region has the DNA TGTGCCTTAAGGGCCGAGCGGAGCCCCAATGAGCAGTTCTTC.

The V gene is TRBV6-2 or TRBV6-3, the J gene TRBJ2-3; 9 bases fit TRBD2. The CDR3 consists of 15 residues. J was trimmed by 2 bases and V by 5 bases; bases with no gene match: 5. Germline V lookup: CDR1 MNHEY, CDR2 SVGEGT. The CDR3 sequence is CASSNGLANTDTQYF. CDR3 in DNA: TGTGCCAGCAGTAATGGACTAGCGAACACAGATACGCAGTATTTT.

The V gene is TRBV7-2, the J gene TRBJ1-1; tentatively, D is TRBD1 (6 bases). Trimming left V 3 bases short and J 0 bases short, with 23 bases between. CDR1 is SGHTA and CDR2 is FQGNSA in the germline V gene. The CDR3 is 19 amino acids. The DNA for the CDR3 is TGTGCCAGCAGCTTCCCGAATCGGGACACCAAATTTCTGAACACTGAAGCTTTCTTT. Protein: CASSFPNRDTKFLNTEAFF.